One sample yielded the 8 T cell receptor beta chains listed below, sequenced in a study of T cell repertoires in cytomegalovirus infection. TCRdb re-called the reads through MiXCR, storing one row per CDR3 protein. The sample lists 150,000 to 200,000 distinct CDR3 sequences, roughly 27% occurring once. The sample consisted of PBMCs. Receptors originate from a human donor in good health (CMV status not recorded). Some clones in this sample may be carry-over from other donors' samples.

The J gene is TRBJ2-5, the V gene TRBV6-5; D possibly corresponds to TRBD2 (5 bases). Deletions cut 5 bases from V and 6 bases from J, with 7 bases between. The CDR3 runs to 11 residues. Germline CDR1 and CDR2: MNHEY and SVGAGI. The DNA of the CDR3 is TGTGCCAGCAGTCCGGGGAAGACCCAGTACTTC. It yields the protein CASSPGKTQYF.

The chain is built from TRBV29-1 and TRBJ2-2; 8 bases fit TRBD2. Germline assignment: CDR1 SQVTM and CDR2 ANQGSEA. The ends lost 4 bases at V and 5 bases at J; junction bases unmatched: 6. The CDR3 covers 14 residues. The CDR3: CSVAYGGATGELFF. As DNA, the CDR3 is TGCAGCGTTGCCTACGGGGGGGCGACCGGGGAGCTGTTTTTT.

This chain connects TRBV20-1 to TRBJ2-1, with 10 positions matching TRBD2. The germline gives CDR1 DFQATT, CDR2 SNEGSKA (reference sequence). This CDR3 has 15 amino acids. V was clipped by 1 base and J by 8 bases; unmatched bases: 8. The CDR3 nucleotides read TGCAGTGCTAGAGCAGCTAGCGGGGGTACCGATGAGCAGTTCTTC. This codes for CSARAASGGTDEQFF.

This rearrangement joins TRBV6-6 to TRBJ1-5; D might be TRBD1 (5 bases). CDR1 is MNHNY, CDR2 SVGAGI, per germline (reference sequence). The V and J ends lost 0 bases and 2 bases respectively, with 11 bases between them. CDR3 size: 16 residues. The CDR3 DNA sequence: TGTGCCAGCAGTTACTCGGGGGGGAACGGCAATCAGCCCCAGCATTTT. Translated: CASSYSGGNGNQPQHF.

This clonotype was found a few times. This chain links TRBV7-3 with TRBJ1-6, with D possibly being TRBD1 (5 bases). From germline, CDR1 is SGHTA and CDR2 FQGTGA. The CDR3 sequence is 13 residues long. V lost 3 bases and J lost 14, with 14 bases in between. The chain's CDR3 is CASSFGTNSALHF. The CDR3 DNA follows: TGTGCCAGCAGCTTTGGGACCAACTCGGCCCTCCACTTT.

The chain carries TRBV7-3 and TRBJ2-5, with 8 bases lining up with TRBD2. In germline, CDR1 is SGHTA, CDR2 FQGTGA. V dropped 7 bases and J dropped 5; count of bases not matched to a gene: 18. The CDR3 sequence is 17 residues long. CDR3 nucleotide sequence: TGTGCCAGCACGCCTCTTTCCGGGGGGGTTGTAAGGGAGACCCAGTACTTC. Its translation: CASTPLSGGVVRETQYF.

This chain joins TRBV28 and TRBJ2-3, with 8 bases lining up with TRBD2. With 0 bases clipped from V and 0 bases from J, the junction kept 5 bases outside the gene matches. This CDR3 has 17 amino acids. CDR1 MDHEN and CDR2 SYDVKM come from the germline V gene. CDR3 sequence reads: CASSLWASGGSTDTQYF. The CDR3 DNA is TGTGCCAGCAGTTTATGGGCGAGCGGGGGAAGCACAGATACGCAGTATTTT.

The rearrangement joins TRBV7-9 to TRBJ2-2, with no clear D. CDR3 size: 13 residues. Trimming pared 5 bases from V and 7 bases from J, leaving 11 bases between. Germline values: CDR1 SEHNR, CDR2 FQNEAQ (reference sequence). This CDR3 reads CASSQMRVGELFF. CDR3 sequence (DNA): TGTGCCAGCAGCCAAATGCGTGTCGGGGAGCTGTTTTTT.